This T cell receptor beta chain was sequenced during a study of CD8 T cells in ankylosing spondylitis. Study results and limitations: Reportedly, significant enrichment of disease-linked clones occurred in matched ankylosing spondylitis synovial fluid.

Generation of TCR beta libraries employed quantitative 5'-RACE incorporating molecular barcodes. One entry per CDR3 protein, called by TCRdb with MiXCR from the 5' RACE reads. There are 310,000 or so distinct CDR3 sequences in the sample; about 20% occur only once, and roughly 7.4% lies in the top ten. Comments on this clonotype: Its target is not known. A much larger clone differs by one base, so this may be a read error.

CDR1 is KGHDR and CDR2 is SFDVKD in the germline V gene. The CDR3 is made up of 12 amino acids. This receptor was taken from a male donor with ankylosing spondylitis or in good health (not recorded which). The chain carries TRBV24-1 and TRBJ2-2; D is possibly TRBD2 (5 bases). Sample: blood, either unsorted or a sorted T cell fraction (not recorded which). CDR3 coding DNA: TGTGCCACCAGCACCTGGGCCGGGGAGCCGTTTTTT. It translates to CATSTWAGEPFF.